These 21 T cell receptor beta chains came from one sample sequenced in a study of T-cell memory formation after mild COVID-19. TCRdb processed the 5' RACE reads anew with MiXCR; each CDR3 protein has one entry. The sample has some 600,000 distinct CDR3 sequences, approximately 15% seen once. Sequenced material: PBMCs or a T cell subset sorted from them (not recorded which). These receptors originate from an adult woman who had mild COVID-19 (a few samples of this study predate the infection). Cell type and time point are not known.

This clonotype was observed a handful of times. A read error may produce the germline difference seen at one junction end. The chain joins TRBV5-1 to TRBJ1-2; 7 bases match TRBD1. Germline V gene sequence: CDR1 SGHRS, CDR2 YFSETQ. The CDR3 runs to 15 residues. CDR3 residues: CASSLSTGPTYRYTF. CDR3 in DNA: TGCGCCAGCAGCCTTTCGACAGGGCCGACCTATCGCTACACCTTC.

This clonotype was observed a single time. The chain employs TRBV9 and TRBJ2-3; the D gene is possibly TRBD1 (6 bases). The germline V and J ends were trimmed by 3 bases and 4 bases, with 18 bases remaining between them. Germline V CDR1 and CDR2: SGDLS, YYNGEE. CDR3 length equals 16 residues. CDR3 coding DNA: TGTGCCAGCAGCGGACCCGGACAGCTATCAGCAGATACGCAGTATTTT. Amino acid sequence: CASSGPGQLSADTQYF. The full variable domain, rest sourced from reference TRBV9 and TRBJ2-3, is DSGVTQTPKHLITATGQRVTLRCSPRSGDLSVYWYQQSLDQGLQFLIQYYNGEERAKGNILERFSAQQFPDLHSELNLSSLELGDSALYFCASSGPGQLSADTQYFGPGTRLTVL.

The V and J genes are TRBV4-1 and TRBJ2-3, with D uncertain. The V end lost 0 bases, the J end lost 3 bases, and 16 bases lay between the germline ends. CDR3 length: 17 residues. The germline V gene encodes CDR1 MGHRA and CDR2 YSYEKL. The CDR3 coding sequence is TGCGCCAGCAGCCAAGATGCAAGCGACGGATTAACAGATACGCAGTATTTT. This codes for CASSQDASDGLTDTQYF.

CDR3 in amino acids: CSARSGSNQPQHF. The CDR3 nucleotides are TGCAGTGCTAGAAGCGGTAGCAATCAGCCCCAGCATTTT. The chain has TRBV20-1 and TRBJ1-5; D is uncertain. The germline CDR1 and CDR2 sequences are DFQATT and SNEGSKA (reference sequence). The CDR3 contains 13 residues. With 2 bases removed from V and 0 bases from J, the gap between germline ends came to 5 bases.

About this clonotype: A read error may produce the germline difference seen at one junction end. The chain joins TRBV5-5 to TRBJ1-1; D not certain. Germline V gene data show CDR1 as SGHKS and CDR2 as YYEKEE (reference sequence). The CDR3 is made up of 13 amino acids. For the CDR3, the DNA is TGTGACAGCAGCTTGGAGGAGGACACTGAAGCTTTCTTT. This sequence encodes CDSSLEEDTEAFF.

As concerns this clonotype: Mismatch with germline at one junction end may stem from a read error. This sequence joins TRBV7-6 and TRBJ1-2; D is ambiguous. The CDR3 length is 12 residues. Germline assignment: CDR1 SGHVS and CDR2 FNYEAQ. The CDR3 reads CASSSGGYDYTF. CDR3 DNA: TGTGCCAGCAGCTCGGGAGGCTATGACTACACCTTC. The whole variable domain, remainder taken from reference TRBV7-6 and TRBJ1-2, is GAGVSQSPRYKVTKRGQDVALRCDPISGHVSLYWYRQALGQGPEFLTYFNYEAQQDKSGLPNDRFSAERPEGSISTLTIQRTEQRDSAMYRCASSSGGYDYTFGSGTRLTVV.

The table lists this clonotype with a few counts. The rearrangement uses TRBV19 and TRBJ1-3, with D hard to call. V lost 9 bases and J lost 2, with 8 bases in between. Per germline, CDR1 LNHDA and CDR2 SQIVND (reference sequence). CDR3 size: 12 residues. CDR3 sequence: CASTGTGNTIYF. Written as DNA, the CDR3 is TGTGCCAGCACCGGGACTGGAAACACCATATATTTT.

The chain links TRBV27 to TRBJ2-1; the D gene is possibly TRBD1 (6 bases). This CDR3 has 15 residues. V was clipped by 8 bases and J by 0 bases, with 14 bases between them. Germline V gene lookup returns CDR1 MNHEY and CDR2 SMNVEV (reference sequence). The CDR3 sequence is CASCTGFLSYNEQFF. The CDR3 nucleotides are TGTGCCAGCTGTACAGGGTTTCTCTCCTACAATGAGCAGTTCTTC.

This clonotype was seen only a few times. The chain joins TRBV5-6 to TRBJ1-5, with D perhaps TRBD1 (5 bases). The CDR3 runs 15 residues. Germline CDR1 and CDR2: SGHDT and YYEEEE. V was trimmed by 1 base and J by 7 bases, leaving 15 bases between them. The CDR3, as DNA: TGTGCCAGCAGCTTGAGACTCTCAGGGAGCCAGCCCCAGCATTTT. It yields the protein CASSLRLSGSQPQHF. Supplemented by reference TRBV5-6 and TRBJ1-5, the full variable domain reads DAGVTQSPTHLIKTRGQQVTLRCSPKSGHDTVSWYQQALGQGPQFIFQYYEEEERQRGNFPDRFSGHQFPNYSSELNVNALLLGDSALYLCASSLRLSGSQPQHFGDGTRLSIL.

The gene calls are TRBV7-9 and TRBJ1-3; the D gene is possibly TRBD1 (5 bases). V was trimmed by 4 bases and J by 1 base, leaving 11 bases between them. The CDR3 length is 15 residues. Germline CDR1 and CDR2: SEHNR and FQNEAQ (reference sequence). The CDR3 coding sequence is TGTGCCAGCAGCTCGGGACCGAAATCTGGAAACACCATATATTTT. It codes for CASSSGPKSGNTIYF.

This sequence joins TRBV7-6 and TRBJ2-7; D is possibly TRBD2 (6 bases). CDR1 and CDR2 (germline): SGHVS, FNYEAQ. The CDR3 totals 15 residues. V was trimmed by 5 bases and J by 0 bases, leaving 14 bases between them. For the CDR3, the DNA is TGTGCCAGCAGCCGGGGGATTCCCAGCTCCTACGAGCAGTACTTC. Amino acid sequence: CASSRGIPSSYEQYF.

In this sample, this clonotype turned up a few times. This chain joins TRBV29-1 and TRBJ2-3; D uncertain. The length of the CDR3 is 12 residues. V lost 4 bases, J lost 3 bases, and 8 bases lay in between. Per the germline V gene, CDR1 is SQVTM and CDR2 is ANQGSEA. The CDR3 nucleotides read TGCAGCGTTGGGAAGGGAACAGATACGCAGTATTTT. Protein product: CSVGKGTDTQYF.

V gene TRBV5-4 combines with J gene TRBJ2-1; D possibly matches TRBD1 or TRBD2 (7 bases each). This CDR3 has 15 amino acids. From germline, CDR1 is SGHNT and CDR2 YYREEE (reference sequence). V was clipped by 3 bases and J by 8 bases, with 18 bases between them. CDR3 DNA: TGTGCCAGCAGCTATATGCAGGGGGGGATTGATGAGCAGTTCTTC. Amino acid sequence: CASSYMQGGIDEQFF.

There are many counts of this clonotype. The chain carries TRBV12-3 or TRBV12-4 and TRBJ1-5; 7 bases match TRBD1. CDR3 length: 13 amino acids. Unmatched junction bases numbered 7, after V lost 8 bases and J lost 6 bases. Written as DNA, the CDR3 is TGTGCCAGCTTTTTACAGGGGACTCAGCCCCAGCATTTT. Residues: CASFLQGTQPQHF.

This clonotype was found a few times. The chain employs TRBV20-1 and TRBJ1-1; no firm D call. The CDR3 has 14 residues. The germline CDR1 and CDR2 sequences are DFQATT and SNEGSKA (reference sequence). Deletions cut 3 bases from V and 0 bases from J, with 11 bases between. CDR3: CSARDFRLNTEAFF. The CDR3 bases are TGCAGTGCTAGGGATTTTAGGCTGAACACTGAAGCTTTCTTT.

This clonotype was seen a few times. V is TRBV4-2 and J is TRBJ2-3; TRBD2 matches at 11 bases. The V segment lost 0 bases and the J segment 2 bases; nucleotides outside the gene matches: 4. Germline CDR1 LGHNA, CDR2 YNFKEQ. The CDR3 has 17 amino acids. CDR3 amino acids: CASSQDIAGGNTDTQYF. The CDR3 DNA sequence: TGTGCCAGCAGCCAAGACATAGCGGGGGGGAACACAGATACGCAGTATTTT.

In its sample, this clonotype was seen a few times. The chain recombines TRBV13 with TRBJ2-7; the match to TRBD2 covers 8 bases. CDR1 and CDR2 (germline): PRHDT, FYEKMQ (reference sequence). The J segment lost 2 bases and the V segment lost 3 bases, leaving 6 bases of the junction unmatched. This CDR3 has 15 residues. DNA of the CDR3: TGTGCCAGCAGCTTCGGCGGGAGGAAGACCTACGAGCAGTACTTC. Translated: CASSFGGRKTYEQYF.

This sequence joins TRBV4-3 and TRBJ1-2, with D possibly TRBD1 on 5 matching bases. This CDR3 has 14 amino acids. V shed 3 bases and J shed 3 bases, with 11 bases lying between them. Germline-derived CDR1 and CDR2 are LGHNA and YSLEER. CDR3 sequence: CASSQGPRDYGYTF. The CDR3 region has the DNA TGCGCCAGCAGCCAGGGGCCACGAGACTATGGCTACACCTTC.

This clonotype was seen at least ten times. The genes are TRBV5-1 and TRBJ2-2; 10 bases fit TRBD1. Trimming took 0 bases from V and 4 from J; bases not matched to a gene: 0. CDR3 length: 15 amino acids. CDR1 and CDR2 from the germline V gene are SGHRS and YFSETQ. CDR3 loop: CASSLGTGGTGELFF. The DNA for the CDR3 is TGCGCCAGCAGCTTGGGGACAGGGGGCACCGGGGAGCTGTTTTTT.

V is TRBV18 and J is TRBJ2-5, with no clear D. The CDR3 consists of 16 residues. CDR1 and CDR2 (germline): KGHSH, LQKENI. Trimming took off 0 bases at V and 5 bases at J, with 16 bases between the two ends. CDR3 region: CASSPPRARSRETQYF. The CDR3 DNA sequence: TGTGCCAGCTCACCACCTAGGGCCCGTTCACGGGAGACCCAGTACTTC.

Only a few counts were recorded for this clonotype. This chain links TRBV12-3 or TRBV12-4 with TRBJ2-2, with 7 bases aligning to TRBD2. The CDR3 runs to 13 residues. The J segment lost 6 bases and the V segment lost 3 bases, leaving 1 base of the junction unmatched. The CDR3 protein is CASSFAGAGELFF. As DNA, the CDR3 is TGTGCCAGCAGTTTCGCGGGGGCCGGGGAGCTGTTTTTT.